The T cell receptor beta chain described here comes from a study of molecular identifiers for immune sequencing clone quantification. V shed 2 bases and J 13 bases; nucleotides not matched to a gene: 7. Germline V gene lookup returns CDR1 SNHLY and CDR2 FYNNEI. CDR3 length: 14 residues. This clonotype showed up many times. Preparation methods for the bulk TCR libraries were those previously described, with listed TCR primers. TCRdb ran MiXCR on the PCR reads and lists one entry per CDR3 protein. The sample contains tens of thousands of distinct CDR3 sequences, under 25% of which appear only once. The material sequenced was naive CD8+ T cells from blood, with Jurkat cell RNA spiked in. The sample's subset: FACS-sorted CD8+CD4-CCR7+CD45RA+ naive T cells. This sequence joins TRBV2 and TRBJ2-4; 11 bases are a match to TRBD2. The TCR comes from a human donor in good health. Some libraries in this study had Jurkat cell RNA spiked in. Here the CDR3 reads CASSELAGGREQYF. CDR3 nucleotides: TGTGCCAGCAGTGAACTAGCGGGAGGAAGAGAGCAGTACTTC. Full variable domain (rest looked up from reference TRBV2 and TRBJ2-4): EPEVTQTPSHQVTQMGQEVILRCVPISNHLYFYWYRQILGQKVEFLVSFYNNEISEKSEIFDDQFSVERPDGSNFTLKIRSTKLEDSAMYFCASSELAGGREQYFGAGTRLSVL.